Below are 17 T cell receptor beta chains sequenced from a single sample in a study of response to subunit inactivated influenza vaccine. TCRdb re-analysed the RT-PCR reads in MiXCR, keeping a single row per CDR3 protein. The sample includes 300,000 to 350,000 distinct CDR3 sequences, 20% to 25% seen only once; the top ten take around 10%. The sequences come from PBMCs from blood, collected less than 22 months after vaccination. Every receptor here comes from a man aged 50 to 69 who received an inactivated influenza vaccine.

The chain uses TRBV20-1 and TRBJ2-3, with D possibly matching TRBD1 (5 bases). V was clipped by 6 bases and J by 4 bases, with 23 bases between them. The length of the CDR3 is 16 residues. Per the germline V gene, CDR1 is DFQATT and CDR2 is SNEGSKA (reference sequence). The CDR3 protein is CSAPPQGFSRADTQYF. DNA for the CDR3: TGCAGTGCCCCACCCCAGGGATTTTCACGGGCAGATACGCAGTATTTT.

There are a few counts of this clonotype. V usage is TRBV12-3 or TRBV12-4 and J usage is TRBJ2-3, with D perhaps TRBD2 (5 bases). The CDR3 spans 15 residues. V lost 6 bases and J 1 base, leaving 14 bases between the germline ends. The CDR3 bases are TGTGCCAGCAGCCAAGGTCGGCGGGGCACAGATACGCAGTATTTT. Protein: CASSQGRRGTDTQYF.

This clonotype was seen only a few times. V and J are TRBV15 and TRBJ1-5; D is uncertain. The V end was cut by 1 base, the J end by 3 bases, with 4 bases between. The CDR3 runs 13 residues. Germline CDR1 LNHNV, CDR2 YYDKDF (reference sequence). The CDR3 loop reads CATSRVINQPQHF. The CDR3 region has the DNA TGTGCCACCAGCAGAGTAATCAATCAGCCCCAGCATTTT.

The rearrangement links TRBV7-9 to TRBJ2-3; the D gene is possibly TRBD2 (5 bases). The CDR3 length is 15 residues. From germline, CDR1 is SEHNR and CDR2 FQNEAQ (reference sequence). The V end was cut by 2 bases, the J end by 4 bases, with 13 bases between. CDR3 DNA sequence: TGTGCCAGCAGCTTAAGAAGTATGGGAGCAGATACGCAGTATTTT. Protein sequence: CASSLRSMGADTQYF.

The chain couples TRBV3-1 to TRBJ2-7; D is uncertain. The germline CDR1 and CDR2 sequences are LGHDT and YNNKEL (reference sequence). Trimming cost V 4 bases and J 5 bases, with 12 bases left between them. The CDR3 covers 13 residues. CDR3 protein: CASSLRIGDEQYF. CDR3 coding DNA: TGTGCCAGCAGCCTAAGGATTGGGGACGAGCAGTACTTC.

The chain recombines TRBV30 with TRBJ2-1; possibly TRBD2 for D (5 bases). Trimming left V 6 bases short and J 4 bases short, with 22 bases between. The CDR3 sequence is 16 residues long. Looked up from germline, CDR1 is GTSNPN and CDR2 is SVGIG (reference sequence). This CDR3 is CACITRDSNRYNEQFF. In nucleotides, the CDR3 is TGTGCCTGTATTACTCGGGATTCTAATCGGTACAATGAGCAGTTCTTC.

The rearrangement links TRBV4-1 to TRBJ1-6; D gene ambiguous. There are 16 residues in the CDR3. Deletions cut 6 bases from V and 8 bases from J, with 20 bases between. Germline lookup yields CDR1 MGHRA and CDR2 YSYEKL. The CDR3 protein is CASSPLGSSVDSPLHF. Here the CDR3 DNA reads TGCGCCAGCAGTCCCCTGGGGTCCTCAGTGGATTCACCCCTCCACTTT.

This clonotype appeared a few times. This chain links TRBV20-1 with TRBJ2-3; TRBD1 might be the D (5 bases). Deletions cut 7 bases from V and 0 bases from J, with 14 bases between. The CDR3 extends over 14 amino acids. Per germline, CDR1 DFQATT and CDR2 SNEGSKA (reference sequence). CDR3 sequence reads: CSGGAGPSTDTQYF. CDR3 DNA: TGCAGTGGGGGCGCAGGGCCCAGCACAGATACGCAGTATTTT.

This clonotype was seen a few times. The chain uses TRBV6-5 and TRBJ2-1; TRBD2 aligns across 9 bases. The CDR3 totals 15 residues. Germline V CDR1 and CDR2: MNHEY, SVGAGI. The J segment lost 3 bases and the V segment lost 1 base, leaving 1 base of the junction unmatched. The CDR3 region has the DNA TGTGCCAGCAGTTACTGGCGGGAGGGCTACAATGAGCAGTTCTTC. It yields the protein CASSYWREGYNEQFF.

This clonotype was detected only a few times. V and J are TRBV5-1 and TRBJ1-1, with 7 positions matching TRBD1. Germline loops: CDR1 SGHRS, CDR2 YFSETQ. This CDR3 has 16 amino acids. Trimming removed 2 bases from V and 6 bases from J; junction bases left unmatched: 13. As DNA, the CDR3 is TGCGCCAGCAGCTTTACCAGGACAGGTTTGGATTCTGAAGCTTTCTTT. This codes for CASSFTRTGLDSEAFF. Full variable domain (missing parts from reference TRBV5-1 and TRBJ1-1): KAGVTQTPRYLIKTRGQQVTLSCSPISGHRSVSWYQQTPGQGLQFLFEYFSETQRNKGNFPGRFSGRQFSNSRSEMNVSTLELGDSALYLCASSFTRTGLDSEAFFGQGTRLTVV.

This rearrangement joins TRBV18 to TRBJ1-1; TRBD1 agrees at 9 bases. Per the germline V gene, CDR1 is KGHSH and CDR2 is LQKENI. With 2 bases clipped from V and 4 bases from J, the junction kept 2 bases outside the gene matches. The CDR3 runs to 14 residues. The chain's CDR3 is CASSPMTGGTEAFF. The CDR3 DNA is TGTGCCAGCTCACCAATGACAGGGGGCACTGAAGCTTTCTTT. Full variable domain (rest looked up from reference TRBV18 and TRBJ1-1): NAGVMQNPRHLVRRRGQEARLRCSPMKGHSHVYWYRQLPEEGLKFMVYLQKENIIDESGMPKERFSAEFPKEGPSILRIQQVVRGDSAAYFCASSPMTGGTEAFFGQGTRLTVV.

The chain joins TRBV15 to TRBJ2-1, with 8 bases fitting TRBD1. CDR1 is LNHNV and CDR2 is YYDKDF in the germline V gene (reference sequence). The length of the CDR3 is 15 residues. V was clipped by 5 bases and J by 9 bases; unmatched bases: 12. The CDR3 protein is CATSARQGSGVEQFF. DNA of the CDR3: TGTGCCACCAGCGCCAGACAGGGGTCCGGCGTTGAGCAGTTCTTC. The entire variable domain, with the rest obtained from reference TRBV15 and TRBJ2-1, is as follows: DAMVIQNPRYQVTQFGKPVTLSCSQTLNHNVMYWYQQKSSQAPKLLFHYYDKDFNNEADTPDNFQSRRPNTSFCFLDIRSPGLGDTAMYLCATSARQGSGVEQFFGPGTRLTVL.

This chain uses TRBV7-6 with TRBJ2-2; D is possibly TRBD1 (6 bases). The CDR3 has 15 amino acids. Germline V gene lookup returns CDR1 SGHVS and CDR2 FNYEAQ. V was cut by 3 bases and J by 2 bases, with 10 bases left in between. Here the CDR3 DNA reads TGTGCCAGCAGCTTGCAACAGGGAAACACCGGGGAGCTGTTTTTT. It is translated as CASSLQQGNTGELFF.

The chain has TRBV20-1 and TRBJ1-2; D may be TRBD1 (5 bases). This CDR3 has 13 amino acids. Germline V gene sequence: CDR1 DFQATT, CDR2 SNEGSKA (reference sequence). V was trimmed by 5 bases and J by 5 bases, leaving 15 bases between them. The chain's CDR3 is CSAPSGAVYGYTF. CDR3 in DNA: TGCAGTGCTCCCAGCGGGGCGGTTTATGGCTACACCTTC.

This clonotype has a handful of counts. V usage is TRBV7-2 and J usage is TRBJ1-1; 10 nucleotides agree with TRBD1. From germline, CDR1 is SGHTA and CDR2 FQGNSA. The ends lost 1 base at V and 0 bases at J; junction bases unmatched: 8. The CDR3 runs to 18 residues. CDR3 DNA sequence: TGTGCCAGCAGCTTAGTGCCCGGGACAGGGGTGTTGAACACTGAAGCTTTCTTT. It specifies CASSLVPGTGVLNTEAFF.

This chain uses TRBV7-2 with TRBJ1-2; D is uncertain. CDR1 and CDR2 (germline): SGHTA, FQGNSA. This CDR3 contains 15 residues. The V end lost 1 base, the J end lost 4 bases, and 13 bases lay between the germline ends. The DNA of the CDR3 is TGTGCCAGCAGCTTAGTTCGGGCATTTACCTATGGCTACACCTTC. Translated: CASSLVRAFTYGYTF.

The chain joins TRBV11-2 to TRBJ2-5, with D possibly matching TRBD2 (5 bases). The germline CDR1 and CDR2 sequences are SGHAT and FQNNGV. The CDR3 has 14 residues. Deletions cut 5 bases from V and 4 bases from J, with 14 bases between. CDR3: CASSTYTRRETQYF. The CDR3 DNA reads as TGTGCCAGCAGCACATACACTAGGAGAGAGACCCAGTACTTC.